The rows below give T cell receptor beta chains drawn from one sample of a study of blood T cell repertoires in COVID-19. Produced via immunoSEQ multiplex PCR; TCRdb's table is partial and in-frame only. Among around 270,000 clones listed, about 80% were seen once. Sample: peripheral blood. These receptors were taken from a person aged 65-85 years with COVID-19, enrolled during active disease. CDR3s include the opening cysteine and the closing phenylalanine or tryptophan. The D gene is left open where the match is weak. Clone size is not always given. Where it is, it says once, few, many or a class for expanded clones.

J gene,CDR3 length,D gene,clone size,V gene,CDR3 protein,CDR3 DNA
TRBJ1-2,16,NA,NA,TRBV28,CASSPINIPIRYGYTF,TGTGCCAGCAGCCCCATCAATATTCCTATCCGCTATGGCTACACCTTC
TRBJ1-6,17,TRBD1,NA,TRBV6-4,CASSETAQGQGLTPLHF,TGTGCCAGCAGTGAAACTGCCCAGGGACAGGGCCTTACACCCCTCCACTTT
TRBJ2-3,17,TRBD2,NA,TRBV19,CASSIPALSGGADTQYF,TGTGCCAGTAGTATACCAGCCCTAAGCGGGGGGGCAGATACGCAGTATTTT
TRBJ1-1,14,TRBD1,NA,TRBV7-3,CASSPQGAGESAFF,TGTGCCAGCAGTCCACAGGGGGCTGGGGAGTCGGCTTTCTTT
TRBJ2-2,18,TRBD1,NA,TRBV9,CASSVVPGQGGSTGELFF,TGTGCCAGCAGCGTAGTCCCGGGACAGGGGGGATCTACCGGGGAGCTGTTTTTT
TRBJ1-1,16,NA,NA,TRBV19,CASTARTGSAGTEAFF,TGTGCCAGTACGGCCCGAACAGGGTCCGCCGGGACTGAAGCTTTCTTT
TRBJ1-5,15,TRBD1,NA,TRBV28,CASLRGGAGNQPQHF,TGTGCCAGCTTAAGAGGGGGCGCCGGCAATCAGCCCCAGCATTTT
TRBJ1-4,16,NA,NA,TRBV9,CASSVNQGKNNEKLFF,TGTGCCAGCAGCGTGAACCAGGGGAAAAATAATGAAAAACTGTTTTTT
TRBJ2-7,15,TRBD1,few,TRBV5-4,CASSLQTGGIYEQYF,TGTGCCAGCAGCTTACAGACAGGGGGTATCTACGAGCAGTACTTC
TRBJ2-3,12,TRBD2,NA,TRBV29-1,CSAGTSMDTQYF,TGCAGCGCTGGGACTAGCATGGATACGCAGTATTTT
TRBJ1-2,18,NA,NA,TRBV21-1,CASRLKSGQPTANYGYTF,TGTGCCAGCAGGCTTAAATCGGGACAGCCAACCGCGAACTATGGCTACACCTTC
TRBJ2-7,17,TRBD1,NA,TRBV19,CASSITGFRDRGAEQYF,TGTGCCAGTAGCATTACAGGGTTTCGGGACAGGGGAGCCGAGCAGTACTTC
TRBJ2-5,16,TRBD2,NA,TRBV7-2,CASSLGGGSTKRTQYF,TGTGCCAGCAGCTTAGGGGGGGGGTCAACCAAGCGGACCCAGTACTTC
TRBJ1-1,13,NA,NA,TRBV7-3,CASSLLGLTEAFF,TGTGCCAGCAGCTTATTGGGCCTCACTGAAGCTTTCTTT
TRBJ1-2,14,TRBD1,once,TRBV28,CASSPGQGLYGYTF,TGTGCCAGCAGTCCCGGACAGGGCCTCTATGGCTACACCTTC
TRBJ2-7,14,TRBD2,few,TRBV20-1,CSASYPSGINEQYF,TGCAGTGCTAGTTATCCTAGCGGGATCAACGAGCAGTACTTC
TRBJ1-2,16,NA,NA,TRBV1,CTSSQNLIDRGYGYTF,TGCACCAGCAGCCAAAACCTTATTGACAGGGGCTATGGCTACACCTTC
TRBJ1-1,14,TRBD1,NA,TRBV19,CASDPRGLNTEAFF,TGTGCCAGCGACCCCAGGGGGCTAAACACTGAAGCTTTCTTT
TRBJ2-2,14,TRBD1,NA,TRBV5-1,CASSLPGQAGELFF,TGCGCCAGCAGCTTGCCGGGACAGGCCGGGGAGCTGTTTTTT
TRBJ2-7,15,TRBD1,NA,TRBV6-5,CASSNTGGGRSEQYF,TGTGCCAGCAGTAACACAGGGGGAGGAAGAAGCGAGCAGTACTTC
TRBJ1-1,15,TRBD1,NA,TRBV10-2,CASSSWTGGFSEAFF,TGCGCCAGCAGTTCTTGGACAGGGGGCTTTTCTGAAGCTTTCTTT
TRBJ1-1,14,NA,NA,TRBV7-3,CASSPAGEYTEAFF,TGTGCCAGCAGCCCCGCCGGAGAGTACACTGAAGCTTTCTTT
TRBJ1-5,13,NA,once,TRBV5-1,CASSRDINQPQHF,TGCGCCAGCAGCAGGGACATTAATCAGCCCCAGCATTTT
TRBJ1-6,17,NA,NA,TRBV2,CASSGVVGSSYNSPLHF,TGTGCCAGCAGTGGTGTTGTCGGGAGCTCCTATAATTCACCCCTCCACTTT
TRBJ1-2,15,NA,NA,TRBV6-5,CASRSTVEANYGYTF,TGTGCCAGCAGGTCCACGGTAGAAGCTAACTATGGCTACACCTTC
TRBJ2-1,18,NA,NA,TRBV21-1,CASSRQIPGTGGRGEQFF,TGTGCCAGCAGCCGTCAAATCCCCGGGACAGGGGGGAGGGGTGAGCAGTTCTTC
TRBJ2-3,15,NA,NA,TRBV5-6,CASNSFFIAADTQYF,TGTGCCAGCAACTCTTTTTTTATAGCGGCAGATACGCAGTATTTT
TRBJ2-7,13,TRBD1,NA,TRBV9,CASSGDRNYEQYF,TGTGCCAGCAGCGGGGACAGAAACTACGAGCAGTACTTC
TRBJ1-2,16,NA,NA,TRBV27,CASSLTPAGSMGGYTF,TGTGCCAGCAGTTTAACCCCGGCAGGGTCGATGGGGGGCTACACCTTC
TRBJ2-7,12,NA,NA,TRBV12-3/TRBV12-4,CASTSAGYEQYF,TGTGCCAGCACCTCGGCGGGCTACGAGCAGTACTTC
TRBJ2-2,16,TRBD1,NA,TRBV5-3,CARILGQEKNTGELFF,TGTGCCAGAATTCTGGGACAGGAAAAGAACACCGGGGAGCTGTTTTTT
TRBJ1-3,17,NA,NA,TRBV29-1,CSVEDRSRANSGNTIYF,TGCAGCGTTGAGGATCGTTCGAGGGCAAACTCTGGAAACACCATATATTTT
TRBJ2-7,13,NA,NA,TRBV14,CASSQARGGEQYF,TGTGCCAGCAGCCAAGCGCGGGGAGGCGAGCAGTACTTC
TRBJ1-6,15,TRBD1,once,TRBV2,CASRGGTGESSPLHF,TGTGCCAGCAGGGGTGGGACAGGTGAATCTTCACCCCTCCACTTT
TRBJ1-3,15,NA,NA,TRBV14,CASSQEGGSGNTIYF,TGTGCCAGCAGCCAAGAAGGGGGTTCTGGAAACACCATATATTTT
TRBJ1-2,13,NA,NA,TRBV19,CASTPGEGGGYTF,TGTGCCAGTACCCCCGGGGAGGGGGGGGGCTACACCTTC
TRBJ2-7,16,TRBD1,NA,TRBV4-3,CASSQGGQGGPYEQYF,TGCGCCAGCAGCCAAGGGGGACAGGGGGGCCCCTACGAGCAGTACTTC
TRBJ1-6,15,TRBD1,NA,TRBV5-1,CASSKRQGWNSPLHF,TGCGCCAGCAGCAAAAGACAGGGATGGAATTCACCCCTCCACTTT
TRBJ2-5,12,TRBD2,NA,TRBV5-4,CASSLPGGTQYF,TGTGCCAGCAGCCTACCGGGAGGGACCCAGTACTTC
TRBJ1-1,17,NA,NA,TRBV9,CASSGSVGEHTYTEAFF,TGTGCCAGCAGCGGATCAGTGGGAGAACATACATACACTGAAGCTTTCTTT
TRBJ2-1,13,TRBD1,NA,TRBV27,CASSWDRGGEQFF,TGTGCCAGCAGTTGGGACAGGGGCGGTGAGCAGTTCTTC
TRBJ1-5,13,TRBD1,NA,TRBV19,CASNPDRAQPQHF,TGTGCCAGTAACCCTGACAGGGCTCAGCCCCAGCATTTT
TRBJ2-7,14,TRBD1,once,TRBV28,CASKQGARGYEQYF,TGTGCCAGCAAACAGGGGGCGCGGGGCTACGAGCAGTACTTC
TRBJ1-1,15,NA,NA,TRBV19,CASTGRVQYDTEAFF,TGTGCCAGTACCGGCCGGGTCCAATATGACACTGAAGCTTTCTTT
TRBJ2-1,12,NA,NA,TRBV9,CASSRTDNEQFF,TGTGCCAGCAGCCGGACAGACAATGAGCAGTTCTTC